Listed below are T cell receptor beta chains from one sample, sequenced in a study of cytomegalovirus exposure and HLA in healthy donors. Sequencing was performed with immunoSEQ multiplex PCR; in TCRdb, only in-frame clones are kept and a portion is missing. The repertoire has fewer than 250,000 clones, 75% of them found once; the top ten carry 1.8%. Sequenced: PBMCs. The receptor set was obtained from a woman aged 30 to 39 in good health and CMV-seronegative. The CDR3 runs from the conserved cysteine through the conserved F or W. D genes are given only for firm matches. Only some rows state a clone size, as once, few, many or a class for expanded clones.

size,J,V,D,CDR3,DNA
.,TRBJ2-7,TRBV4-1,.,CVSSQDPHGTDSYEQYF,TGCGTCAGCAGCCAAGATCCCCACGGAACGGACTCCTACGAGCAGTACTTC
few,TRBJ1-1,TRBV5-1,.,CASSLRVSNTEAFF,TGCGCCAGCAGCTTGAGAGTATCGAACACTGAAGCTTTCTTT
.,TRBJ1-2,TRBV5-6,.,CASRPSGGGYGYTF,TGTGCCAGCAGACCGAGCGGGGGCGGCTATGGCTACACCTTC
.,TRBJ1-2,TRBV7-9,.,CASSQGHGMWGYTF,TGTGCCAGCAGCCAGGGACACGGAATGTGGGGCTACACCTTC
.,TRBJ1-1,TRBV19,TRBD1,CASTLQGRNTEAFF,TGTGCCAGTACCTTACAGGGGAGGAACACTGAAGCTTTCTTT
.,TRBJ2-3,TRBV10-3,TRBD2,CAISATSGSTDTQYF,TGTGCCATCAGTGCTACTAGCGGAAGCACAGATACGCAGTATTTT
.,TRBJ1-5,TRBV27,TRBD1,CASSLGTGNQPQHF,TGTGCCAGCAGTTTAGGGACAGGGAATCAGCCCCAGCATTTT
few,TRBJ2-7,TRBV7-9,TRBD1,CASSSGTDYEQYF,TGTGCCAGCAGCTCCGGGACAGACTACGAGCAGTACTTC
few,TRBJ1-1,TRBV30,.,CAWELTAEAFF,TGTGCCTGGGAGCTCACTGCCGAAGCTTTCTTT
.,TRBJ2-7,TRBV7-9,.,CASSLAKGGAEPSYEQYF,TGTGCCAGCAGCTTAGCTAAAGGCGGTGCGGAGCCCTCCTACGAGCAGTACTTC
.,TRBJ2-1,TRBV5-6,.,CASSLGTPYNEQFF,TGTGCCAGCAGCTTGGGGACACCCTACAATGAGCAGTTCTTC
.,TRBJ1-2,TRBV7-2,.,CASSLAVDSRGYTF,TGTGCCAGCAGCTTAGCGGTCGACAGTCGCGGCTACACCTTC
.,TRBJ2-7,TRBV6-5,TRBD1,CASSPGDRGRNEQYF,TGTGCCAGCAGCCCTGGGGACAGGGGGAGGAACGAGCAGTACTTC
.,TRBJ1-2,TRBV5-4,.,CASSLDGAYYGYTF,TGTGCCAGCAGCTTGGATGGGGCCTACTATGGCTACACCTTC
.,TRBJ2-3,TRBV9,TRBD2,CASSPSGTSGGAPATSTDTQYF,TGTGCCAGCAGCCCCTCGGGGACTAGCGGGGGGGCTCCCGCTACTAGCACAGATACGCAGTATTTT
.,TRBJ2-5,TRBV27,.,CASSLSAGETQYF,TGTGCCAGCAGTTTATCGGCGGGGGAGACCCAGTACTTC
.,TRBJ2-2,TRBV7-9,TRBD2,CSSSLEGLPTGELFF,TGTTCCAGCAGCTTAGAGGGACTACCCACCGGGGAGCTGTTTTTT
once,TRBJ2-2,TRBV11-1,.,CASSQNTGELFF,TGTGCCAGCAGCCAAAACACCGGGGAGCTGTTTTTT
.,TRBJ1-2,TRBV11-2,.,CASSFTGPGGYTF,TGTGCCAGCAGCTTTACAGGGCCTGGCGGCTACACCTTC
.,TRBJ2-5,TRBV7-3,TRBD1,CASSLGTGDGQYF,TGTGCCAGCAGCTTAGGGACAGGGGATGGCCAGTACTTC
.,TRBJ1-2,TRBV29-1,TRBD1,CSTGQGARGYGYTF,TGCAGCACCGGACAGGGGGCGCGAGGCTATGGCTACACCTTC
once,TRBJ1-1,TRBV18,TRBD1,CASSQQGGYAEAFF,TGTGCCAGCTCACAACAGGGGGGATACGCTGAAGCTTTCTTT
.,TRBJ1-6,TRBV30,.,CAWSVPGQNFSPLHF,TGTGCCTGGAGTGTACCCGGACAAAATTTCTCCCCCCTCCACTTT
few,TRBJ1-1,TRBV7-6,.,CASSLEGGEAFF,TGTGCCAGCAGCCTTGAGGGCGGTGAAGCTTTCTTT
once,TRBJ2-2,TRBV27,.,CASSWNRGTGELFF,TGTGCCAGCAGTTGGAACCGGGGCACCGGGGAGCTGTTTTTT
.,TRBJ2-7,TRBV2,.,CASSEARVTRVPVGGEQYF,TGTGCCAGCAGTGAAGCAAGGGTCACCCGGGTCCCGGTCGGGGGCGAGCAGTACTTC
once,TRBJ1-5,TRBV19,TRBD1,CASVSGVGTGNQPQHF,TGTGCCAGTGTTAGCGGCGTCGGGACAGGCAATCAGCCCCAGCATTTT
.,TRBJ2-3,TRBV29-1,TRBD2,CSVLAGVVDTQYF,TGCAGCGTCCTAGCGGGAGTTGTTGATACGCAGTATTTT
.,TRBJ1-1,TRBV30,.,CAWTGEHTEAFF,TGTGCCTGGACGGGGGAGCACACTGAAGCTTTCTTT
once,TRBJ2-3,TRBV30,TRBD2,CAWDLAGGSADTQYF,TGTGCCTGGGACCTGGCGGGGGGGAGTGCGGATACGCAGTATTTT
.,TRBJ2-3,TRBV6-5,TRBD2,CASSMSGANTDTQYF,TGTGCCAGCAGTATGAGCGGGGCAAACACAGATACGCAGTATTTT
once,TRBJ1-6,TRBV30,.,CAWSSNTGRVGSPLHF,TGTGCCTGGAGTTCTAATACAGGGAGGGTTGGTTCACCCCTCCACTTT
.,TRBJ2-3,TRBV11-3,TRBD2,CASSDYPAGGTDTQYF,TGTGCCAGCAGCGACTACCCCGCGGGGGGTACAGATACGCAGTATTTT
few,TRBJ1-5,TRBV19,.,CASSIRSGSNQPQHF,TGTGCCAGTAGTATTAGGTCAGGGAGCAATCAGCCCCAGCATTTT
.,TRBJ1-2,TRBV19,TRBD1,CASRQGQGGYTF,TGTGCCAGTAGGCAGGGACAGGGTGGCTACACCTTC
.,TRBJ1-6,TRBV7-9,TRBD1,CASSRTGGNNSPLHF,TGTGCCAGCAGCCGGACAGGGGGCAATAATTCACCCCTCCACTTT
.,TRBJ1-1,TRBV6-5,.,CASSYSDSVNTEAFF,TGTGCCAGCAGTTACTCCGACTCCGTGAACACTGAAGCTTTCTTT
.,TRBJ2-7,TRBV6-1,TRBD2,CASSGGLAGGPGAVEQYF,TGTGCCAGCAGTGGAGGACTAGCGGGAGGGCCCGGGGCCGTTGAGCAGTACTTC
few,TRBJ1-1,TRBV15,TRBD1,CATSRDRASNTEAFF,TGTGCCACCAGCAGGGACAGGGCGTCGAACACTGAAGCTTTCTTT
.,TRBJ2-1,TRBV5-6,TRBD2,CASDGSSGSDEQFF,TGTGCCAGCGATGGGTCTAGCGGGAGCGATGAGCAGTTCTTC
.,TRBJ2-5,TRBV9,TRBD2,CASSFSGRETQYF,TGTGCCAGCAGCTTCAGCGGGAGGGAGACCCAGTACTTC
.,TRBJ2-7,TRBV2,TRBD1,CASSDWDRGAEQYF,TGTGCCAGCAGTGATTGGGACAGGGGAGCCGAGCAGTACTTC
.,TRBJ2-7,TRBV12-5,.,CASTDTASYEQYF,TGTGCTAGCACGGACACAGCCTCCTACGAGCAGTACTTC
.,TRBJ2-7,TRBV7-9,.,CASSPRTEDRNEQYF,TGTGCCAGCAGCCCACGGACGGAGGATCGGAACGAGCAGTACTTC
once,TRBJ2-1,TRBV6-4,.,CASSEEGWDNEQFF,TGTGCCAGCAGTGAAGAGGGATGGGACAATGAGCAGTTCTTC
few,TRBJ1-1,TRBV5-1,.,CASRSDRNTEAFF,TGCGCCAGCAGATCGGACAGGAACACTGAAGCTTTCTTT
.,TRBJ2-2,TRBV14,.,CASSDYSPGELFF,TGTGCCAGCAGTGACTATTCTCCCGGGGAGCTGTTTTTT
.,TRBJ2-3,TRBV4-1,TRBD1,CASSPYTGVADTQYF,TGCGCCAGCAGCCCGTATACAGGGGTGGCAGATACGCAGTATTTT
.,TRBJ1-1,TRBV10-3,.,CATGTSGGTEAFF,TGTGCCACCGGGACAAGTGGTGGCACTGAAGCTTTCTTT
.,TRBJ2-1,TRBV2,TRBD1,CASSPDRPYNEQFF,TGTGCCAGCAGCCCGGACAGGCCGTACAATGAGCAGTTCTTC
.,TRBJ2-7,TRBV18,TRBD1,CASSPPGQGSSSYEQYF,TGTGCCAGCTCACCACCGGGACAGGGTTCATCCTCCTACGAGCAGTACTTC
.,TRBJ2-5,TRBV18,TRBD1,CASSPLRADRGVETQYF,TGTGCCAGCTCACCCCTCCGAGCGGACAGGGGGGTAGAGACCCAGTACTTC
once,TRBJ1-1,TRBV7-9,TRBD1,CASSPPDRGRTEAFF,TGTGCCAGCAGCCCCCCCGACAGGGGGCGCACTGAAGCTTTCTTT
.,TRBJ1-1,TRBV5-4,TRBD1,CASSWDRINTEAFF,TGTGCCAGCAGCTGGGACAGGATCAACACTGAAGCTTTCTTT
.,TRBJ2-5,TRBV10-3,TRBD2,CAISEPSSSGGSRETQYF,TGTGCCATCAGTGAACCCTCCTCTAGCGGGGGAAGTCGTGAGACCCAGTACTTC
.,TRBJ2-1,TRBV7-2,TRBD2,CASSLFNAREGSEQFF,TGTGCCAGCAGCTTATTTAACGCACGGGAGGGCAGTGAGCAGTTCTTC
.,TRBJ1-5,TRBV5-1,TRBD1,CASSYTGDRNQPQHF,TGCGCCAGCAGCTACACAGGGGACAGGAATCAGCCCCAGCATTTT
once,TRBJ1-5,TRBV10-3,.,CAISDSTKLNQPQHF,TGTGCCATCAGTGATAGCACAAAGCTCAATCAGCCCCAGCATTTT
.,TRBJ1-1,TRBV5-1,TRBD1,CASSLYSQGAGEAFF,TGCGCCAGCAGCTTGTACTCCCAGGGGGCAGGTGAAGCTTTCTTT
.,TRBJ2-1,TRBV11-3,TRBD1,CASSFQGAPPIEQFF,TGTGCCAGCAGCTTCCAGGGGGCGCCGCCAATTGAGCAGTTCTTC